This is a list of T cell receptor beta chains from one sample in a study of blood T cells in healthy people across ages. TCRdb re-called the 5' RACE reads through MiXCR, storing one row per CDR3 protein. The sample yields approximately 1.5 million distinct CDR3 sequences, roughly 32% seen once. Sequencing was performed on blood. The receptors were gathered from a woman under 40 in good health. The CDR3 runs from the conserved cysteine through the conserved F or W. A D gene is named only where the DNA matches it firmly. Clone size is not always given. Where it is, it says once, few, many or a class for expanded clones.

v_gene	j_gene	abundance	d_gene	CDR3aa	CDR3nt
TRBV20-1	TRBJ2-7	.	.	CSARNVLGVGYEQYF	TGCAGTGCTCGAAACGTATTGGGGGTAGGCTACGAGCAGTACTTC
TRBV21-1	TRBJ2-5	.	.	CASSKAVEGAGAFCGQYF	TGTGCCAGCAGCAAAGCGGTTGAGGGAGCGGGGGCCTTCTGTGGGCAGTACTTC
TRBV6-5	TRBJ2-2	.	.	CASRGRLGGELFF	TGTGCCAGCAGGGGACGGCTGGGAGGGGAGCTGTTTTTT
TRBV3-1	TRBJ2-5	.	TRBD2	CASSRTSGGEKTQYF	TGTGCCAGCAGCCGGACTAGCGGGGGGGAAAAGACCCAGTACTTC
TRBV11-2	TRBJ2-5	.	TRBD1	CASSFDGDRRRETQYF	TGTGCCAGCAGCTTTGACGGGGACAGGCGAAGAGAGACCCAGTACTTC
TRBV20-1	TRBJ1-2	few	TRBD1	CSAPRQGSNYGYTF	TGCAGTGCTCCTAGACAGGGATCTAACTATGGCTACACCTTC
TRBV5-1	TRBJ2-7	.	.	CASSLGGQAGEKYF	TGCGCCAGCAGCCTCGGGGGTCAGGCGGGCGAGAAGTACTTC
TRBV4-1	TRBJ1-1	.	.	CASSQEWRTEAFF	TGCGCCAGCAGCCAAGAGTGGCGCACTGAAGCTTTCTTT
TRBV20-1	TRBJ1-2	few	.	CSAKTEIHYGYTF	TGCAGTGCCAAGACAGAGATTCACTATGGCTACACCTTC
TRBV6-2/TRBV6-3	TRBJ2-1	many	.	CASRRLGSNEQFF	TGTGCCAGCAGGCGACTAGGTTCGAATGAGCAGTTCTTC
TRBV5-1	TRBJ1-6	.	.	CASSPGQTGPLHF	TGCGCCAGCAGCCCGGGACAAACGGGGCCCCTCCACTTT
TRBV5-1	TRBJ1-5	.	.	CASSLYFGNQPQHF	TGCGCCAGCAGCTTGTATTTTGGCAATCAGCCCCAGCATTTT
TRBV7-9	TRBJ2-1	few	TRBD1	CASSQGAPSYNEQFF	TGTGCCAGCAGTCAGGGGGCACCATCCTACAATGAGCAGTTCTTC
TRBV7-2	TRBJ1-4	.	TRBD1	CASSSTTGESTNEKLFF	TGTGCCAGCAGCTCAACGACAGGGGAGTCAACTAATGAAAAACTGTTTTTT
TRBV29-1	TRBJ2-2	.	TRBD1	CGGGQVSGELFF	TGCGGAGGGGGACAGGTGTCCGGGGAGCTGTTTTTT
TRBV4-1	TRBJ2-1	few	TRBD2	CASSQQLGGAGVYEQFF	TGCGCCAGCAGCCAACAACTGGGAGGGGCGGGAGTCTATGAGCAGTTCTTC
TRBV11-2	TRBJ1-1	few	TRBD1	CASSLTSGGNTEAFF	TGTGCCAGCAGCTTAACGTCAGGGGGGAACACTGAAGCTTTCTTT
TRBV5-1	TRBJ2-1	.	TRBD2	CASSLRLAGKDEQFF	TGCGCCAGCAGCTTGCGGCTAGCGGGAAAGGATGAGCAGTTCTTC
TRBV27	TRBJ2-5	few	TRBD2	CASSLSFLAGGQTQYF	TGTGCCAGCAGTTTATCGTTCCTAGCGGGAGGGCAAACCCAGTACTTC
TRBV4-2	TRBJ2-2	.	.	CASSQGTTGELFF	TGTGCCAGCAGCCAGGGGACAACCGGGGAGCTGTTTTTT
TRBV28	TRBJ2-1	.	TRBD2	CASSSSGRGDEQFF	TGTGCCAGCAGTTCCAGCGGGAGGGGTGATGAGCAGTTCTTC
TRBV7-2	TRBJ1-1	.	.	CASSPYRMNTEAFF	TGTGCCAGCAGCCCCTACAGGATGAACACTGAAGCTTTCTTT
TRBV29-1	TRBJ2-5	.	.	CSVWKSTSFIETQYF	TGCAGCGTTTGGAAATCGACTAGTTTTATAGAGACCCAGTACTTC
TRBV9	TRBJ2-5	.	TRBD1	CASSPGLGQGEETQYF	TGTGCCAGCAGTCCCGGGTTGGGACAGGGGGAAGAGACCCAGTACTTC
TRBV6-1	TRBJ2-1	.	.	CASKRDFTYNEQFF	TGTGCCAGCAAAAGGGATTTTACCTACAATGAGCAGTTCTTC
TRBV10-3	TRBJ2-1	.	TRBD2	CAISGGTSGYNEQFF	TGTGCCATCAGTGGCGGGACTAGCGGTTACAATGAGCAGTTCTTC
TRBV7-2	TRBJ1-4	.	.	CASSLGGARNEKLFF	TGTGCCAGCAGCTTAGGAGGGGCACGGAATGAAAAACTGTTTTTT
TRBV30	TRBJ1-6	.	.	CAWSSGFNSPLHF	TGTGCCTGGAGTTCAGGTTTTAATTCACCCCTCCACTTT
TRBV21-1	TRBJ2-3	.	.	CASSLGSGTSGGPLCTDTQYF	TGTGCCAGCAGCCTGGGTTCCGGGACTAGCGGGGGCCCGCTATGCACAGATACGCAGTATTTT
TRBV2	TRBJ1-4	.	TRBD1	CASSAGQGSEKLFF	TGTGCCAGCAGTGCGGGACAGGGAAGTGAAAAACTGTTTTTT
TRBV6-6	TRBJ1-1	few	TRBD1	CASTHQGDLNTEAFF	TGTGCCAGCACCCATCAGGGGGACCTTAACACTGAAGCTTTCTTT
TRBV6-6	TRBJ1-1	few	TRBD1	CASSYSEGGDTEAFF	TGTGCCAGCAGTTACAGTGAAGGGGGCGATACTGAAGCTTTCTTT
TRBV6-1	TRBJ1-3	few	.	CASSAPRGNTIYF	TGTGCCAGCAGTGCGCCGAGAGGAAACACCATATATTTT
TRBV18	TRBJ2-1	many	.	CASSPSRYNEQFF	TGTGCCAGCTCACCGTCTCGTTACAATGAGCAGTTCTTC